This T cell receptor beta chain was documented in a study of CD8 T cells in Susac syndrome. The CDR3 is 15 residues long. Germline-derived CDR1 and CDR2 are DFQATT and SNEGSKA (reference sequence). V lost 2 bases and J lost 1; bases outside the gene matches: 8. It was treatment-naive patients with stable or active relapsing-remitting disease who made up the multiple sclerosis controls. The authors reverse transcribed roughly 0.5 to 1 ug RNA with random hexamers. Using its own MiXCR run on the immunoSEQ multiplex PCR reads, TCRdb lists one record per CDR3 protein. The sample lists about 150,000 distinct CDR3 sequences, nearly 97% occurring once.

The clonotype comes from a human donor with multiple sclerosis. Material: CD8+ T cells from PBMCs. This sequence joins TRBV20-1 and TRBJ2-7; the match to TRBD2 covers 7 bases. The CDR3 region is CSARWEGRPSYEQYF. The CDR3 DNA reads TGCAGTGCTAGATGGGAGGGCCGGCCTTCCTACGAGCAGTACTTC.